This T cell receptor beta chain was sequenced during a study of STAT3 mutations in large granular lymphocyte leukemia. To note about this clone: Its specificity is not known.

General study points: Every T-LGLL patient had at least one immunodominant TCRbeta clonotype.

Germline V gives CDR1 SGHRS, CDR2 YFSETQ. Trimming pared 0 bases from V and 0 bases from J, leaving 3 bases between. The CDR3 consists of 13 residues. Assay used: immunoSEQ multiplex PCR; TCRdb lists only in-frame clones, some missing. The profile shows 40,000 to 50,000 clones, approximately 78% of them singletons. The chain carries TRBV5-1 and TRBJ1-1; D not resolved. Sequencing used PBMCs. The source is a human donor with T large granular lymphocyte leukemia. Some clones in this sample may be carry-over from other donors' samples. The CDR3 sequence: CASSLGLNTEAFF. CDR3 bases: TGCGCCAGCAGCTTGGGACTGAACACTGAAGCTTTCTTT.